This T cell receptor (beta chain) was observed in a study of cytomegalovirus exposure and HLA in healthy donors. Study findings and constraints: An analysis was carried out at a later point. It showed that HLA-associated TCR beta chains were more clonally expanded than equally common non-associated chains. When analyzed later, a missense DCLRE1C variant was found to be linked to TCR beta V- and J-gene trimming.

The CDR3 is made up of 15 amino acids. CDR1 is MGHRA and CDR2 is YSYEKL in the germline V gene. V was pared by 0 bases and J by 0 bases, with 1 base of the junction left unmatched. Worth noting for this clone: No antigen is known for it.

The PCR employed 60 Vbeta primers together with 13 Jbeta primers. TCRdb's copy holds only in-frame clones and misses some; the assay was immunoSEQ multiplex PCR. The sample gives over 250,000 clones, around 66% of which show up once; approximately 2.5% is in the top ten. Material: PBMCs. This receptor was taken from a female donor in good health and CMV-seronegative. V gene TRBV4-1 combines with J gene TRBJ1-2; 7 nucleotides line up with TRBD1. The CDR3 sequence is CASSQDTGANYGYTF. DNA of the CDR3: TGCGCCAGCAGCCAAGATACAGGGGCTAACTATGGCTACACCTTC.